Listed here is a single TCR beta chain. Antigen specificity is unknown. The CDR3 totals 17 residues. TCRdb independently ran MiXCR on the 5' RACE reads; one entry per CDR3 protein. The data hold 400,000 to 500,000 distinct CDR3 sequences, with approximately 14% observed a single time. This entry belongs to a study of identical twins. General study points: Within cord blood, abundant beta clonotypes carried fewer insertions, but memory repertoires showed no such trend. Part of the zero-insertion signal could reflect confounding by invariant MAIT and iNKT cells.

The sample was also reused in another study, on yellow fever vaccine responses in identical twins.

The sample comprised CD4+ T cells sorted from blood. The origin of this receptor is a young woman in good health. J is TRBJ2-3 and V is TRBV21-1; the table's TRBD1 call for D was not verified on the DNA. TRBV21-1 is an annotated pseudogene. DNA of the CDR3: TGTGCCAGCAGCCTTTTCCGGACAGGGGAAAGCACAGATACGCAGTATTTT. Amino acid sequence: CASSLFRTGESTDTQYF.